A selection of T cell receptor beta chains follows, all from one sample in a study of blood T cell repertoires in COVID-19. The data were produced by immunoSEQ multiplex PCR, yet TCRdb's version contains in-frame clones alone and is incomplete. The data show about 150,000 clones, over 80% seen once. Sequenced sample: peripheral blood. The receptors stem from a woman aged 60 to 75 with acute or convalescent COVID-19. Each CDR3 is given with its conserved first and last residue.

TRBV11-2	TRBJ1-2	CASSLVQVDGYTF
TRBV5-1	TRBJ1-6	CASRHAAYNSPLHF
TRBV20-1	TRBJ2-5	CSASDRVGGTQYF
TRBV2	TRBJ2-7	CASSAGTPKYF
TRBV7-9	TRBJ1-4	CASSPGTVLNEKLFF
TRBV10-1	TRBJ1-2	CASRKGTDYGYTF
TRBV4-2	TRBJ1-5	CASSPRRTGGGNQPQHF
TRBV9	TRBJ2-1	CASSVSGVLTYNEQFF
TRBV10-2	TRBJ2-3	CASSEGITGVTDTQYF
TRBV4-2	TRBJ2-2	CASSLGGDTGELFF
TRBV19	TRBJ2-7	CASRDAGLEEQYF
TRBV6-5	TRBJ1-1	CASSQGVLLNTEAFF
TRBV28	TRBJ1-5	CASSRQGTSNQPQHF
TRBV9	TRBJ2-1	CASSVAAGGRDEQFF
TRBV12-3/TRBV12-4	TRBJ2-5	CASSFRVETQYF
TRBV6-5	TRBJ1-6	CASRQGKNSPLHF
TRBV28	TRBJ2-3	CASRTRGSTDTQYF
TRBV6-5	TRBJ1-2	CASSKTGGGVWGYTF
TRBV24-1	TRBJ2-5	CATSDPTETQYF
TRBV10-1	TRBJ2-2	CASSVARQGNTGELFF
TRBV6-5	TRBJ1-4	CASRRGQTTNEKLFF
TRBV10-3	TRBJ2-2	CAISEPGLAGLNTGELFF
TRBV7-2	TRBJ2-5	CASSVDGGTQYF
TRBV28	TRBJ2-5	CASSIRGHRGPQETQYF